These 12 T cell receptor beta chains came from one sample sequenced in a study of Graves' ophthalmopathy and Graves' hyperthyroidism. The authors amplified TCR beta CDR3 regions from RNA transcripts. HTBI primers served in a first-round RT-PCR, which a second-round multiplex PCR followed. TCRdb fed the multiplex PCR reads into MiXCR, producing one record per CDR3 protein. The sample comprises 900,000 to 1,200,000 distinct CDR3 sequences, about 40% of which are singletons, and 11% rests with the top ten. Input material: peripheral blood or thyroid tissue (not recorded which). All receptors derive from an adult man with Graves' hyperthyroidism.

Comments on this clonotype: This may be a read error: a much more frequent sequence differs by one nucleotide. The chain recombines TRBV5-1 with TRBJ2-6; perhaps D is TRBD1 or TRBD2 (6 bases each). Germline CDR1 is SGHRS and CDR2 is YFSETQ. CDR3 length: 12 amino acids. CDR3 nucleotide sequence: TGCGCCAGCGGGGGCGGGGCCGACGTCCTGACTTTC. It translates to CASGGGADVLTF.

This clonotype was recorded a few times. The V and J genes are TRBV12-3 or TRBV12-4 and TRBJ1-5; 9 bases match TRBD1. The CDR3 is 15 residues long. The V gene end was trimmed by 3 bases and the J gene end by 6 bases; junction bases not matched to a gene: 6. CDR3 sequence: CASSLGQGLGQPQHF. The CDR3 DNA follows: TGTGCCAGCAGTTTGGGACAGGGTCTCGGTCAGCCCCAGCATTTT.

This clonotype was seen repeatedly, ten times or more. Its ends do not fully match the called genes, so a read error is possible. This rearrangement joins TRBV7-8 to TRBJ2-5, with TRBD1 identical over 9 bases. This CDR3 comprises 12 residues. Germline CDR1 reads SGHVS; CDR2 reads FQNEAQ. CDR3 sequence reads: CASSPVPGQGGF. The CDR3 DNA reads TGTGCCAGCAGCCCCGTACCGGGACAGGGAGGTTTC. Full variable domain (remainder filled in from reference TRBV7-8 and TRBJ2-5): GAGVSQSPRYKVAKRGQDVALRCDPISGHVSLFWYQQALGQGPEFLTYFQNEAQLDKSGLPSDRFFAERPEGSVSTLKIQRTQQEDSAVYLCASSPVPGQGGFGPGTRLLVL.

This clonotype has a handful of counts. This sequence joins TRBV5-6 and TRBJ1-4; D call uncertain. CDR1 and CDR2 from the germline V gene are SGHDT and YYEEEE. V shed 4 bases and J shed 4 bases, with 14 bases lying between them. This CDR3 comprises 15 residues. Written as DNA, the CDR3 is TGTGCCAGCAGCACGGAGGACGGAAGTAATGAAAAACTGTTTTTT. Its protein is CASSTEDGSNEKLFF.

This clonotype has at least ten counts. The chain's CDR3 is CASSLSRGGRETQYF. DNA of the CDR3: TGTGCCAGCAGCCTGTCCAGGGGCGGACGAGAGACCCAGTACTTC. The chain joins TRBV7-8 to TRBJ2-5; tentative D call: TRBD1 (6 bases). The V gene lost 5 bases and the J gene lost 4 bases, with 17 bases spanning the gap. From germline, CDR1 is SGHVS and CDR2 FQNEAQ. This CDR3 comprises 15 residues.

There are many counts of this clonotype. The chain is built from TRBV2 and TRBJ2-5, with no clear D. The germline V gene encodes CDR1 SNHLY and CDR2 FYNNEI. V was cut by 4 bases and J by 7 bases, with 13 bases left in between. CDR3 size: 13 residues. The CDR3, as DNA: TGTGCCAGCAGTGGCCTAGGGTATGGGACCCAGTACTTC. It encodes CASSGLGYGTQYF.

At least ten counts were recorded for this clonotype. The rearrangement uses TRBV7-8 and TRBJ1-2, with 7 bases fitting TRBD1. V lost 0 bases, J lost 4 bases, and 8 bases stayed unmatched. The CDR3 has 16 amino acids. Germline V gene sequence: CDR1 SGHVS, CDR2 FQNEAQ. The CDR3 DNA sequence: TGTGCCAGCAGCTTAGCGGGACAGAACCTTGGCTATGGCTACACCTTC. Translated, it gives CASSLAGQNLGYGYTF.

This clonotype showed up many times. The chain links TRBV10-3 to TRBJ1-6, with D unclear. V was shortened by 11 bases and J by 9 bases, with 20 bases between the two germline ends. Germline CDR1 ENHRY, CDR2 SYGVKD. The CDR3 covers 14 residues. The CDR3 here is CAVGWQDFGSPLHF. DNA of the CDR3: TGTGCCGTTGGGTGGCAGGATTTTGGTTCACCCCTCCACTTT.

This clonotype has ten or more counts. The chain employs TRBV10-3 and TRBJ2-7; 11 bases agree with TRBD2. The J segment lost 1 base and the V segment lost 6 bases, leaving 5 bases of the junction unmatched. The CDR3 is 15 amino acids. In germline, CDR1 is ENHRY, CDR2 SYGVKD. The DNA of the CDR3 is TGTGCCATCAGCCCTAGCGGGGGGATTTCCTACGAGCAGTACTTC. Translating it yields CAISPSGGISYEQYF.

This chain uses TRBV7-9 with TRBJ2-6; D may be TRBD1 or TRBD2 (6 bases each). This CDR3 comprises 18 residues. Trimming removed 5 bases from V and 0 bases from J, with 17 bases in between. The V gene's germline CDR1 is SEHNR and CDR2 FQNEAQ (reference sequence). The CDR3 spells CASSVLQGSGSGANVLTF. The CDR3 DNA reads as TGTGCCAGCAGCGTACTACAGGGTAGCGGCTCTGGGGCCAACGTCCTGACTTTC.

The chain uses TRBV4-1 and TRBJ1-2; D gene ambiguous. The CDR3 is 14 residues long. CDR1 is MGHRA, CDR2 YSYEKL, per germline. Trimming stripped 3 bases from V and 8 bases from J, with 16 bases between. This CDR3 reads CASSQTGPGSGYTF. The DNA for the CDR3 is TGCGCCAGCAGCCAGACCGGGCCCGGGTCCGGCTACACCTTC.

This chain connects TRBV29-1 to TRBJ1-2, with D perhaps TRBD1 (5 bases). Trimming shortened V by 3 bases and J by 2 bases, and 16 bases separated the two germline ends. This CDR3 contains 15 residues. Germline loops: CDR1 SQVTM, CDR2 ANQGSEA. CDR3: CSVEAGEGMNYGYTF. Here the CDR3 DNA reads TGCAGCGTTGAGGCGGGGGAGGGAATGAACTATGGCTACACCTTC.